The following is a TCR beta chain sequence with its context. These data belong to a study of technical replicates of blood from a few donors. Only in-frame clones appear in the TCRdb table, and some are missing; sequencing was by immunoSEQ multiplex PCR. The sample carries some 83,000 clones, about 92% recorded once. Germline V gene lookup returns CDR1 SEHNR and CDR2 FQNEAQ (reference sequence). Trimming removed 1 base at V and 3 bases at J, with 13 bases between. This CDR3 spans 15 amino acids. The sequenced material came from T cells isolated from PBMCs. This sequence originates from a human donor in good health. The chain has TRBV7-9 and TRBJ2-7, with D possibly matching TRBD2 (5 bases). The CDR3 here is CASSLGRLRDYEQYF. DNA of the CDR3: TGTGCCAGCAGCTTAGGCAGGCTACGGGACTACGAGCAGTACTTC.